These 3 T cell receptor beta chains were all obtained from the same sample, sequenced in a study of regulatory T cells in long-lasting Graves disease. Arm-PCR with iRepertoire HTBI primers amplified the CDR3 regions for these TCR beta libraries. One entry per CDR3 protein results from TCRdb running MiXCR on the multiplex PCR reads. The repertoire holds hundreds of thousands of distinct CDR3 sequences, with approximately 15% as singletons. The time point denotes: newly diagnosed GD, antithyroid drugs for less than 3 months. RNA extracted from PBMCs served as the sequencing template. These data also formed part of another study, on T cells in Graves' hyperthyroidism and ophthalmopathy.

Source: peripheral blood mononuclear cells (PBMCs), taken at new diagnosis, from a patient treated with antithyroid drugs. These receptors originate from a man aged 40-55 years with Graves disease.

The chain joins TRBV5-6 to TRBJ2-7; a weak D match, TRBD2 (6 bases). Germline CDR1 SGHDT, CDR2 YYEEEE. V lost 7 bases and J lost 0, with 11 bases in between. The CDR3 is 13 residues long. CDR3 DNA: TGTGCCAGCTTGGGGAGGAGCTCCTACGAGCAGTACTTC. This codes for CASLGRSSYEQYF.

This chain joins TRBV4-1 and TRBJ2-6; D perhaps matches TRBD1 (6 bases). CDR1 and CDR2 from the germline V gene are MGHRA and YSYEKL. The CDR3 is 16 amino acids. V gave up 8 bases and J gave up 2 bases, with 16 bases separating them. The CDR3 DNA reads TGCGCCAGCCAACTGTCAGACAGGCCTGGGGCCAACGTCCTGACTTTC. It specifies CASQLSDRPGANVLTF.

This clonotype appeared many times. This chain links TRBV7-9 with TRBJ2-1; 9 bases are a match to TRBD1. The J call may be mistaken, given a closer DNA end match to TRBJ2-5. Germline CDR1 reads SEHNR; CDR2 reads FQNEAQ (reference sequence). This CDR3 comprises 16 residues. DNA of the CDR3: TGTGCCAGCAGCCCCCTAGATACAGGGGGCGGGAAGACCCAGTACTTC. Protein: CASSPLDTGGGKTQYF.